A single sample gave rise to the 23 T cell receptor beta chains below, sequenced in a study of blood T cell repertoires in COVID-19. Using immunoSEQ multiplex PCR, the repertoire was profiled, and TCRdb retains in-frame clones only, with some absent. The table records 200,000 to 250,000 clones, roughly 85% of them present only once. Specimen: PBMCs or T cells enriched from blood (not recorded which). The receptors were gathered from a woman aged 40 to 50 with acute COVID-19.

The V and J genes are TRBV5-1 and TRBJ2-1, with 10 bases lining up with TRBD2. The CDR3 loop spans 16 amino acids. V lost 2 bases and J lost 7; bases outside the gene matches: 9. Per germline, CDR1 SGHRS and CDR2 YFSETQ. The CDR3 is CASSLRSLAGENEQFF. The CDR3 nucleotides are TGCGCCAGCAGCTTACGTTCGCTAGCGGGGGAAAATGAGCAGTTCTTC.

J is TRBJ2-5 and V is TRBV5-1, with 9 bases lining up with TRBD1. This CDR3 spans 15 amino acids. Trimming took 5 bases from V and 5 from J; bases not matched to a gene: 10. The V gene's germline CDR1 is SGHRS and CDR2 YFSETQ. CDR3 DNA sequence: TGCGCCAGCAGGGAAACAGGGGGCGCGTTGGAGACCCAGTACTTC. Protein: CASRETGGALETQYF.

Concerning this clone: The sample contains more than one DNA sequence encoding this CDR3. The V and J genes are TRBV5-1 and TRBJ1-2; a possible D gene is TRBD1 (5 bases). V was pared by 4 bases and J by 6 bases, with 10 bases between. The CDR3 is 12 amino acids. Germline lookup yields CDR1 SGHRS and CDR2 YFSETQ. The CDR3 sequence is CASSVQGNGYTF. The CDR3 region has the DNA TGCGCCAGCAGCGTCCAGGGAAATGGCTACACCTTC.

The chain joins TRBV4-1 to TRBJ1-1, with 11 bases matching TRBD1. The J segment lost 5 bases and the V segment lost 3 bases, leaving 8 bases of the junction unmatched. CDR3 size: 16 residues. Germline V gene sequence: CDR1 MGHRA, CDR2 YSYEKL. CDR3 amino acids: CASSHTVGQGGTEAFF. As DNA, the CDR3 is TGCGCCAGCAGCCACACCGTGGGACAGGGGGGTACTGAAGCTTTCTTT.

Written as DNA, the CDR3 is TGTGCCTGGGCGGCGGGGGGAAATAACTATGGCTACACCTTC. As protein: CAWAAGGNNYGYTF. The chain has TRBV30 and TRBJ1-2, with D perhaps TRBD1 (5 bases). The CDR3 totals 14 residues. V lost 5 bases, J lost 1 base, and 14 bases lay in between. CDR1 GTSNPN and CDR2 SVGIG come from the germline V gene (reference sequence).

The chain employs TRBV5-4 and TRBJ2-3; 7 bases map to TRBD2. The CDR3 loop spans 15 amino acids. With 4 bases clipped from V and 2 bases from J, the junction kept 7 bases outside the gene matches. Germline-derived CDR1 and CDR2 are SGHNT and YYREEE (reference sequence). This CDR3 is CASSQRGELTDTQYF. The DNA for the CDR3 is TGTGCCAGCAGCCAACGGGGGGAGCTCACAGATACGCAGTATTTT. The full variable domain, in which reference TRBV5-4 and TRBJ2-3 provide the parts outside the CDR3, is ETGVTQSPTHLIKTRGQQVTLRCSSQSGHNTVSWYQQALGQGPQFIFQYYREEENGRGNFPPRFSGLQFPNYSSELNVNALELDDSALYLCASSQRGELTDTQYFGPGTRLTVL.

Comment on this clone: Other DNA variants within this sample encode the same CDR3. V gene TRBV20-1 combines with J gene TRBJ1-1; 8 positions agree with TRBD1. The germline gives CDR1 DFQATT, CDR2 SNEGSKA (reference sequence). The CDR3 length is 12 residues. J was trimmed by 4 bases and V by 3 bases; bases with no gene match: 1. CDR3 region: CSASQGATEAFF. In nucleotides, the CDR3 is TGCAGTGCTAGTCAGGGGGCCACTGAAGCTTTCTTT.

This chain connects TRBV5-6 to TRBJ1-3; 7 bases match TRBD1. The CDR3 sequence is 14 residues long. Germline CDR1 is SGHDT and CDR2 is YYEEEE. V dropped 4 bases and J dropped 2; count of bases not matched to a gene: 3. The CDR3 DNA sequence: TGTGCCAGCAGCCCGACAGGGACTGGAAACACCATATATTTT. As protein: CASSPTGTGNTIYF. The whole variable domain, remainder taken from reference TRBV5-6 and TRBJ1-3, is DAGVTQSPTHLIKTRGQQVTLRCSPKSGHDTVSWYQQALGQGPQFIFQYYEEEERQRGNFPDRFSGHQFPNYSSELNVNALLLGDSALYLCASSPTGTGNTIYFGEGSWLTVV.

This clone was recorded once. The CDR3 DNA is TGTGCCAGCTGGACAGCCTCTAACTATGGCTACACCTTC. Its translation is CASWTASNYGYTF. The rearrangement links TRBV27 to TRBJ1-2, with a tentative D call TRBD1 (6 bases). Deletions cut 8 bases from V and 0 bases from J, with 10 bases between. Germline lookup yields CDR1 MNHEY and CDR2 SMNVEV (reference sequence). This CDR3 contains 13 residues.

In this sample, this clone turned up a few times. This rearrangement joins TRBV7-9 to TRBJ2-6; D is unclear. The V end lost 5 bases, the J end lost 0 bases, and 5 bases lay between the germline ends. Germline V gene data show CDR1 as SEHNR and CDR2 as FQNEAQ (reference sequence). This CDR3 spans 14 amino acids. The CDR3 here is CASSPSSGANVLTF. DNA for the CDR3: TGTGCCAGCAGCCCGAGCTCTGGGGCCAACGTCCTGACTTTC.

This clone was detected once. The chain links TRBV7-2 to TRBJ2-1; a weak D match, TRBD2 (5 bases). V was trimmed by 2 bases and J by 4 bases, leaving 6 bases between them. Per germline, CDR1 SGHTA and CDR2 FQGNSA. The CDR3 is 13 residues long. The CDR3 region has the DNA TGTGCCAGCAGCTTAAGGGAGTACAATGAGCAGTTCTTC. Its translation: CASSLREYNEQFF.

V and J are TRBV7-2 and TRBJ2-1, with D uncertain. This CDR3 comprises 14 residues. V was shortened by 1 base and J by 4 bases, with 8 bases between the two germline ends. The V gene's germline CDR1 is SGHTA and CDR2 FQGNSA. The CDR3 spells CASSLVSGYNEQFF. As DNA, the CDR3 is TGTGCCAGCAGCTTAGTGTCCGGGTACAATGAGCAGTTCTTC.

This sequence joins TRBV5-1 and TRBJ1-2; 8 bases are shared with TRBD1. Germline V gives CDR1 SGHRS, CDR2 YFSETQ. With V trimmed by 5 bases and J by 4 bases, 4 bases remained unmatched. The CDR3 totals 13 residues. The CDR3 spells CASRSTGGYGYTF. The CDR3 DNA reads as TGCGCCAGCAGATCAACAGGGGGCTATGGCTACACCTTC. Filled out from reference TRBV5-1 and TRBJ1-2, the complete variable domain reads KAGVTQTPRYLIKTRGQQVTLSCSPISGHRSVSWYQQTPGQGLQFLFEYFSETQRNKGNFPGRFSGRQFSNSRSEMNVSTLELGDSALYLCASRSTGGYGYTFGSGTRLTVV.

The genes are TRBV11-2 and TRBJ2-1; perhaps TRBD1 as D (5 bases). Trimming removed 5 bases at V and 4 bases at J, with 15 bases between. The germline gives CDR1 SGHAT, CDR2 FQNNGV. The CDR3 contains 15 residues. CDR3 loop: CASSPRTRPYNEQFF. In DNA form, the CDR3 reads TGTGCCAGCAGCCCACGGACAAGGCCATACAATGAGCAGTTCTTC. The full variable domain, rest sourced from reference TRBV11-2 and TRBJ2-1, is EAGVAQSPRYKIIEKRQSVAFWCNPISGHATLYWYQQILGQGPKLLIQFQNNGVVDDSQLPKDRFSAERLKGVDSTLKIQPAKLEDSAVYLCASSPRTRPYNEQFFGPGTRLTVL.

The chain uses TRBV3-1 (or the pseudogene TRBV3-2) and TRBJ2-1; a weak D match, TRBD2 (6 bases). The CDR3 length is 16 residues. Germline CDR1 is LGHDT and CDR2 is YNNKEL (reference sequence). V shed 0 bases and J shed 5 bases, with 14 bases lying between them. The CDR3 loop is CASSQDSGWINNEQFF. For the CDR3, the DNA is TGTGCCAGCAGCCAAGATAGCGGCTGGATCAACAATGAGCAGTTCTTC.

The V call is TRBV5-6, the J call TRBJ1-2; D is uncertain. This CDR3 is 13 amino acids long. The V gene's germline CDR1 is SGHDT and CDR2 YYEEEE. Deletions cut 2 bases from V and 7 bases from J, with 12 bases between. CDR3 in DNA: TGTGCCAGCAGCTTACAGAGGGCCGGTGGCTACACCTTC. Translated: CASSLQRAGGYTF.

The chain carries TRBV7-8 and TRBJ2-7; 10 bases are shared with TRBD1. This CDR3 comprises 16 residues. Germline V lookup: CDR1 SGHVS, CDR2 FQNEAQ. V lost 5 bases and J lost 7; bases outside the gene matches: 14. In DNA form, the CDR3 reads TGTGCCAGCAGCGCAAGACAGGGGGCAGGATTCGGGGAGCAGTACGTC. This encodes CASSARQGAGFGEQYV.

This chain links TRBV5-4 with TRBJ2-5; 8 bases match TRBD1. The germline V gene encodes CDR1 SGHNT and CDR2 YYREEE (reference sequence). CDR3 length: 15 residues. V trimming: 4 bases; J trimming: 4 bases; junction bases outside the gene matches: 9. CDR3 in amino acids: CASSTRQGRRETQYF. In nucleotides, the CDR3 is TGTGCCAGCAGCACACGACAGGGGAGGCGAGAGACCCAGTACTTC.

The chain combines TRBV25-1 with TRBJ1-4; 9 nucleotides align to TRBD1. CDR3 length: 14 amino acids. V trimming: 4 bases; J trimming: 7 bases; junction bases outside the gene matches: 4. Germline V gene data show CDR1 as MGHDK and CDR2 as SYGVNS. CDR3 sequence reads: CASSVQGAGEKLFF. In DNA, the CDR3 is TGTGCCAGCAGTGTACAGGGGGCAGGTGAAAAACTGTTTTTT.

The V call is TRBV7-2, the J call TRBJ2-1, with 9 bases matching TRBD2. Germline CDR1 is SGHTA and CDR2 is FQGNSA. The CDR3 totals 16 residues. V lost 8 bases to trimming and J lost 4 bases; unmatched junction nucleotides: 12. The CDR3 bases are TGTGCCAGCCCATTAGCGGGGGCCCTACCATACAATGAGCAGTTCTTC. Translation gives CASPLAGALPYNEQFF.

The V and J genes are TRBV30 and TRBJ1-6, with 8 nucleotides matching TRBD1. This CDR3 region has 15 residues. Germline-derived CDR1 and CDR2 are GTSNPN and SVGIG (reference sequence). V lost 0 bases and J lost 8; bases outside the gene matches: 6. The CDR3 loop reads CAWSVRTGWDSPLHF. The CDR3 nucleotides are TGTGCCTGGAGTGTACGGACAGGGTGGGATTCACCCCTCCACTTT.

This chain links TRBV15 with TRBJ1-6; tentative D call: TRBD1 (5 bases). The V end lost 3 bases, the J end lost 4 bases, and 7 bases lay between the germline ends. In germline, CDR1 is LNHNV, CDR2 YYDKDF (reference sequence). The CDR3 has 14 amino acids. CDR3 protein: CATSRTDYNSPLHF. CDR3 bases: TGTGCCACCAGCAGGACAGATTATAATTCACCCCTCCACTTT.

The chain recombines TRBV5-1 with TRBJ2-3; 15 nucleotides line up with TRBD2. This CDR3 region has 18 residues. Germline values: CDR1 SGHRS, CDR2 YFSETQ. J was trimmed by 7 bases and V by 5 bases; bases with no gene match: 14. In DNA form, the CDR3 reads TGCGCCAGCAGGCCGAACCCCGGACTAGCGGGGGGGCCGAATACGCAGTATTTT. Translated, it gives CASRPNPGLAGGPNTQYF.